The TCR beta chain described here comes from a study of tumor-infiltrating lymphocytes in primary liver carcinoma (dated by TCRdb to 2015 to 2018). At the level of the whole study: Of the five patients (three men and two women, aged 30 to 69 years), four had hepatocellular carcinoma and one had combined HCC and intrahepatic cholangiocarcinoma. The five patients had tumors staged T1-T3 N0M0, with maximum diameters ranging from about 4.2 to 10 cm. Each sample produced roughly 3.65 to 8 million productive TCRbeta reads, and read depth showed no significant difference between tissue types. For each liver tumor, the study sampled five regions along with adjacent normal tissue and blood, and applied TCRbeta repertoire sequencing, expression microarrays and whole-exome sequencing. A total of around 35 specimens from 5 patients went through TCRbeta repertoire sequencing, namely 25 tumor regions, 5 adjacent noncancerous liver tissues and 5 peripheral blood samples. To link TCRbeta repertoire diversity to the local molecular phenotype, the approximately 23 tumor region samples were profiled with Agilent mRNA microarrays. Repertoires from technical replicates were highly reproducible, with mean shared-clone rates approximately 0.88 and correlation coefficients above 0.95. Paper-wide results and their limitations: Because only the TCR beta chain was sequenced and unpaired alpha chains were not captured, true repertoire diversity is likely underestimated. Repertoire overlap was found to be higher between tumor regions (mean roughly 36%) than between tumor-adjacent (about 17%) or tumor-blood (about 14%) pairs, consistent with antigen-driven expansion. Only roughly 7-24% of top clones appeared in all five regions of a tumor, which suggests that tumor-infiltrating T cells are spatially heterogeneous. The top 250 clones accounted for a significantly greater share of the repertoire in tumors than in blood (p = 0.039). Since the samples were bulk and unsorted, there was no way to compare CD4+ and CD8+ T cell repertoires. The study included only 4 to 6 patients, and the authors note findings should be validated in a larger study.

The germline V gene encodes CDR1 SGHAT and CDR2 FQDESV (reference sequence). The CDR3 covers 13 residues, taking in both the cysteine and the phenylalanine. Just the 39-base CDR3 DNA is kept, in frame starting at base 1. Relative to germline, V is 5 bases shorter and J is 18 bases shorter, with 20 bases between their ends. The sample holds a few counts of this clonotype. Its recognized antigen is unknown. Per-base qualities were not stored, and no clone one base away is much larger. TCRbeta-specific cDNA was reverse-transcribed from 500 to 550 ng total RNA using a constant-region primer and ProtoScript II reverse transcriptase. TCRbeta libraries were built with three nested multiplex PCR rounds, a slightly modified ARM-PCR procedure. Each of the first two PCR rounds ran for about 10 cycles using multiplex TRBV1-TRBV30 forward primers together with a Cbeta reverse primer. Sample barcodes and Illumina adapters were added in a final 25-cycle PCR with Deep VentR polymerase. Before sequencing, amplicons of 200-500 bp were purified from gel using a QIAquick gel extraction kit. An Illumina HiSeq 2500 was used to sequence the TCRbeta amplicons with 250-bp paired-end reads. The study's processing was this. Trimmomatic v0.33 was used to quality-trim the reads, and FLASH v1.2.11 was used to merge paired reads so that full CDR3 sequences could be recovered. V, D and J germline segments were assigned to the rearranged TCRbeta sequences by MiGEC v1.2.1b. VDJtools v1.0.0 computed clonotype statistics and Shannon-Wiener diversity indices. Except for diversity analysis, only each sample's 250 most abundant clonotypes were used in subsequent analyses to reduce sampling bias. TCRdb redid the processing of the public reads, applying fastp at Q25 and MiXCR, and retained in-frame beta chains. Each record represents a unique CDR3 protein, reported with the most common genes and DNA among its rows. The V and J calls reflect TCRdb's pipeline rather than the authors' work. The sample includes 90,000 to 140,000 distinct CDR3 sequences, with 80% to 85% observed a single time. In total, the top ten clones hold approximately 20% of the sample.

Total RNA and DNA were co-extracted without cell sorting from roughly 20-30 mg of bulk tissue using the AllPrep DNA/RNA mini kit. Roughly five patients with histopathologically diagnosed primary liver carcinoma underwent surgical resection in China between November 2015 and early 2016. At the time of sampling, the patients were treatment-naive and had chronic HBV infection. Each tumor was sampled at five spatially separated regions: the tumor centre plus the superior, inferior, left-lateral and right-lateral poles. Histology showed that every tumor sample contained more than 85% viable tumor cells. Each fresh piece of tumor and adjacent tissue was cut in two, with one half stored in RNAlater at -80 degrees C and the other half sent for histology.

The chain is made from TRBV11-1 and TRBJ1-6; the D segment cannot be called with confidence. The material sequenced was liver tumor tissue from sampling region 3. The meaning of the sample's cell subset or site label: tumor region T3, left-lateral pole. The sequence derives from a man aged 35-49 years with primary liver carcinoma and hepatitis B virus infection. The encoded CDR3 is CASSLTLVSHPHF. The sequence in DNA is TGTGCCAGCAGCCTGACACTGGTTTCACACCCCCACTTT.